These 15 T cell receptor beta chains originate from one sample sequenced in a study of spatial heterogeneity in lung cancer. TCRdb passed the 5' RACE reads through MiXCR, listing each CDR3 protein once. Of 4,000 to 6,000 distinct CDR3 sequences listed, 15% to 20% are singletons. Noted time point: sample taken at primary tumor resection. Tumor, nontumor lung or frozen PBMC supplied whole RNA, sequenced without sorting. The sequenced sample was normal lung tissue next to the tumor, obtained at surgery. All receptors derive from a male donor with early-stage non-small cell lung cancer.

This clonotype was counted at least ten times. The rearrangement uses TRBV5-1 and TRBJ2-7; 9 bases are a match to TRBD2. Looked up from germline, CDR1 is SGHRS and CDR2 is YFSETQ. Germline trimming cut 1 base from V and 4 bases from J; bases unmatched to any gene: 3. The CDR3 length is 14 residues. In DNA form, the CDR3 reads TGCGCCAGCAGCTTGTCTAGCGGGACTTACGAGCAGTACTTC. As protein: CASSLSSGTYEQYF. The entire variable domain, with the rest obtained from reference TRBV5-1 and TRBJ2-7, is as follows: KAGVTQTPRYLIKTRGQQVTLSCSPISGHRSVSWYQQTPGQGLQFLFEYFSETQRNKGNFPGRFSGRQFSNSRSEMNVSTLELGDSALYLCASSLSSGTYEQYFGPGTRLTVT.

This clonotype is termed medium-sized (0.01 to 0.1%). The chain is built from TRBV2 and TRBJ2-1, with a tentative D call TRBD1 (5 bases). CDR1 and CDR2 from the germline V gene are SNHLY and FYNNEI. The CDR3 spans 14 residues. Trimming left V 4 bases short and J 4 bases short, with 11 bases between. The CDR3 loop reads CASSAGHEYNEQFF. Here the CDR3 DNA reads TGTGCCAGCAGTGCCGGACACGAATACAATGAGCAGTTCTTC.

By its share, this clonotype is medium-sized. This chain uses TRBV24-1 with TRBJ1-5; possible D gene TRBD1, 5 bases. Trimming removed 10 bases at V and 4 bases at J, with 13 bases between. Germline CDR1 and CDR2: KGHDR and SFDVKD. The CDR3 spans 13 residues. The CDR3 DNA sequence: TGTGCCACGGGAGCTGACAGAAATCAGCCCCAGCATTTT. It is translated as CATGADRNQPQHF.

By sample fraction, this clonotype is medium-sized. The J gene is TRBJ1-5, the V gene TRBV28; D may be TRBD1 (5 bases). The CDR3 is 14 residues long. Germline-derived CDR1 and CDR2 are MDHEN and SYDVKM. The germline V and J ends were trimmed by 2 bases and 1 base, with 6 bases remaining between them. The CDR3 nucleotides read TGTGCCAGCAGTTTAGGGGGGAGCAATCAGCCCCAGCATTTT. Protein product: CASSLGGSNQPQHF.

This clonotype is labeled medium-sized. The chain combines TRBV23-1 with TRBJ2-4, with D hard to call. TRBV23-1 is sorted into the ORF group, with uncertain function. The CDR3 totals 12 residues. V lost 7 bases, J lost 8 bases, and 12 bases lay in between. The CDR3: CASTHRRYIQYF. The CDR3, as DNA: TGCGCCAGCACCCACCGTCGGTACATTCAGTACTTC.

The chain combines TRBV3-1 with TRBJ2-1; D is perhaps TRBD2 (5 bases). Trimming cost V 0 bases and J 0 bases, with 6 bases left between them. Germline-derived CDR1 and CDR2 are LGHDT and YNNKEL (reference sequence). The CDR3 covers 15 residues. CDR3 amino acids: CASSQEGSSYNEQFF. As DNA, the CDR3 is TGTGCCAGCAGCCAAGAGGGGAGCTCCTACAATGAGCAGTTCTTC.

In this sample, this clonotype is medium-sized. The rearrangement links TRBV20-1 to TRBJ1-2; TRBD1 agrees at 11 bases. The ends lost 3 bases at V and 4 bases at J; junction bases unmatched: 4. The CDR3 spans 14 residues. Germline V gene data show CDR1 as DFQATT and CDR2 as SNEGSKA (reference sequence). The CDR3 DNA reads TGCAGTGCTAGGGGGACAGGGGGTGCCTATGGCTACACCTTC. Protein product: CSARGTGGAYGYTF.

This clonotype was counted a few times. The chain has TRBV29-1 and TRBJ2-5; D is unclear. Germline CDR1 and CDR2: SQVTM and ANQGSEA. The CDR3 is 13 residues long. Trimming stripped 0 bases from V and 5 bases from J, with 10 bases between. The CDR3 DNA is TGCAGCGTTGAAGAAGTATATCGGGAGACCCAGTACTTC. As protein: CSVEEVYRETQYF.

V and J are TRBV15 and TRBJ2-5, with a possible D match to TRBD2 (5 bases). Germline CDR1 is LNHNV and CDR2 is YYDKDF (reference sequence). The CDR3 contains 13 residues. Trimming shortened V by 1 base and J by 4 bases, and 7 bases separated the two germline ends. DNA for the CDR3: TGTGCCACCAGCAGAGGCGGGCCAGAGACCCAGTACTTC. Encoded protein: CATSRGGPETQYF.

This clonotype was observed at least ten times. The rearrangement uses TRBV27 and TRBJ1-5; 8 bases line up with TRBD1. The CDR3 spans 14 residues. The germline V gene has CDR1 MNHEY and CDR2 SMNVEV (reference sequence). The V and J ends lost 5 bases and 5 bases, in that order; junction bases with no gene match: 5. The CDR3 region is CASSRQGMDQPQHF. DNA of the CDR3: TGTGCCAGCAGTCGACAGGGGATGGATCAGCCCCAGCATTTT.

This clonotype is medium-sized within its sample. The rearrangement links TRBV6-5 to TRBJ1-5; D gene ambiguous. The CDR3 loop spans 13 amino acids. V was shortened by 6 bases and J by 5 bases, with 11 bases between the two germline ends. The germline V gene encodes CDR1 MNHEY and CDR2 SVGAGI. The CDR3 bases are TGTGCCAGCAGAGGGCTCAGTGATCAGCCCCAGCATTTT. It codes for CASRGLSDQPQHF.

This clonotype has only a few counts. The CDR3 nucleotides are TGTGCCAGCAGCCCGGGACAGGGAGGGCCCGGGGAGCTGTTTTTT. Its protein product is CASSPGQGGPGELFF. The chain carries TRBV6-6 and TRBJ2-2, with 9 bases identical to TRBD1. The germline CDR1 and CDR2 sequences are MNHNY and SVGAGI (reference sequence). This CDR3 region has 15 residues. V trimming: 6 bases; J trimming: 6 bases; junction bases outside the gene matches: 8.

In this sample, this clonotype is medium-sized. The V and J genes are TRBV20-1 and TRBJ2-5; D is unresolved. The CDR3 totals 12 residues. Germline lookup yields CDR1 DFQATT and CDR2 SNEGSKA (reference sequence). Trimming took off 6 bases at V and 5 bases at J, with 13 bases between the two ends. As DNA, the CDR3 is TGCAGTGCCCCCGGCCCTGCGGAGACCCAGTACTTC. Protein product: CSAPGPAETQYF.

This clonotype has a count of ten or more. The chain combines TRBV20-1 with TRBJ1-1; D possibly corresponds to TRBD1 (6 bases). The CDR3 extends over 19 amino acids. Germline CDR1 DFQATT, CDR2 SNEGSKA (reference sequence). The V gene lost 5 bases and the J gene lost 4 bases, with 32 bases spanning the gap. CDR3 DNA sequence: TGCAGTGCTGGAGGTCCCATAAAGGGGGGGGCGCAGGTGGCCACTGAAGCTTTCTTT. Translation: CSAGGPIKGGAQVATEAFF.

This clonotype qualifies as medium-sized. J is TRBJ1-6 and V is TRBV10-3; 8 bases agree with TRBD1. CDR1 and CDR2 (germline): ENHRY, SYGVKD. The CDR3 sequence is 16 residues long. J gave up 5 bases and V 4 bases, and 7 bases lay outside the gene matches. CDR3 DNA sequence: TGTGCCATCAGTGTCTCCAGGGGGCGCGATAATTCACCCCTCCACTTT. Its protein is CAISVSRGRDNSPLHF.